This TCR beta chain was recorded in a study of T cell clones after liver transplantation (dated by TCRdb to about 2019). Looking at the study overall: ITN030ST, the source of the samples, was a randomized trial that attempted immunosuppression withdrawal within 2 years of liver transplantation. Donor-reactive T cell clones were identified using TCRbeta sequencing after a pre-transplant mixed lymphocyte reaction and were then followed in post-transplant blood. As an antigen-independent comparator for donor-reactive sequences, third party-reactive TCRbeta sequences were also identified from pre-transplant MLRs. Of the eight recipients, three were HCV-positive, while the remaining recipients had been transplanted for non-autoimmune, non-viral indications. The subjects received no induction therapy and were kept on standard immunosuppression until randomization at 12-24 months post-transplant. Tolerance meant complete immunosuppression withdrawal for at least one year without liver enzymes rising beyond twice the upper limit of normal. Blood samples were collected pre-transplant, pre-randomization before withdrawal, and post-randomization after either full withdrawal or failed withdrawal. Of the 8 liver transplant recipients making up the studied cohort, 3 were classified as tolerant and 5 as non-tolerant.

Using immunoSEQ, frozen genomic DNA was subjected to high-throughput TCRbeta CDR3 sequencing, a process that included PCR amplification, mapping, bias correction and internal controls. The source study handled its data this way. Only productive rearrangements were retained, with each unique TCRbeta sequence defined by its CDR3 nucleotide sequence together with its V and J gene. Donor-reactive sequences required at least 5-fold expansion in CFSE-low cells versus unstimulated pre-transplant cells and at least 0.01% frequency. Per-subject minimum frequency thresholds, based on the lowest-template unstimulated sample, ensured at least 90% detection power. Jensen-Shannon divergence between the top 1000 TCRbeta sequences after and before transplant was used to measure repertoire turnover. Two-sided Fisher's exact tests were used to test for changes in the detection of donor-reactive sequences. Entries here come from immuneACCESS through TCRdb and include only in-frame sequences with V and J called. Some clones fail to appear in such tables; in the studies checked, an unresolved V gene covers under half of the shortfall, and the cause of the remainder is unknown. For V, J and clone size, that table is used; D and trimming come from the DNA. This sample lists about 120,000 clones; just over 90% were detected once. Roughly 0.8% of the sample comes from the top ten.

What the study reported, not specific to this receptor: In a couple of subjects, low numbers of available donor cells limited the measurable donor-reactive repertoire. The conclusions were preliminary, being limited by small, heterogeneous patient numbers and by non-standardized post-transplant time points. Without allograft tissue specimens, donor-reactive T cells may have migrated into the graft rather than being deleted. Donor-reactive sequences declined more than third party-reactive ones, suggesting partial antigen-specific deletion unrelated to withdrawal success. When repertoire turnover was taken into account, detection of donor-reactive sequences was significantly reduced in 7 of 8 subjects for CD4 and in 8 of 8 subjects for CD8. In 5 of 8 subjects, regardless of tolerance or HCV status, circulating donor-reactive CD4 TCRbeta sequences dropped significantly post-transplant.

The germline V gene supplies CDR1 SGDLS and CDR2 YYNGEE. From cysteine to phenylalanine, the CDR3 is 14 amino acids long. The entry retains the CDR3 DNA only, 42 bases that are in frame from base 1. V loses 6 bases at its end and J loses 8 bases; junction bases beyond the gene matches: 10. With regard to this clone: Its antigen specificity is not known. Nothing much larger sits one base from this clone, and base qualities are not available.

Thawed unstimulated PBMCs were stained for CD3, CD4 and CD8 and FACS-sorted into CD3+CD4+ and CD3+CD8+ populations. All 8 studied subjects were randomized to withdrawal of immunosuppression. The Qiagen DNeasy Blood and Tissue Kit was used for isolation of genomic DNA. This clonotype was obtained from a human patient who received a liver transplant. Some T cells may be donor cells from the graft after a transplant. This specimen was CD4+ T cells from blood, taken 12 months after liver transplant. The rearranged segments are TRBV9 and TRBJ1-4; the junction holds 7 bases that match TRBD1. CDR3 reads: CASTRTGTEEKLFF. In nucleotides, the sequence is TGTGCCAGCACTAGAACCGGGACAGAAGAAAAACTGTTTTTT.